The rows below give T cell receptor beta chains drawn from one sample of a study of shared T cell receptors in the human thymus. Sequencing used immunoSEQ multiplex PCR; TCRdb keeps in-frame clones, though not all of them. Of hundreds of thousands of clones listed, more than 70% are singletons. This sample also appeared in a second study, on human thymus T cells.

The material sequenced was thymocytes. These receptors were obtained from a boy under three years old with a congenital heart defect. The CDR3 runs from the conserved cysteine through the conserved F or W. The order of the fields is J gene, clone size, D gene, V gene, CDR3 DNA, CDR3 protein. D genes are given only for firm matches. Size is stated for part of the rows, as once, few or many counts, or as a class when the clone is expanded.

>TRBJ2-1|.|.|TRBV19
TGTGCCAGTAGTTTCCGGGACATGCCCAATGAGCAGTTCTTC
CASSFRDMPNEQFF
>TRBJ2-5|.|TRBD1|TRBV6-1
TGTGCCAGCAGTGTACCGACAGGGGAACGTGAAGAGACCCAGTACTTC
CASSVPTGEREETQYF
>TRBJ1-3|.|.|TRBV11-2
TGTGCCAGCAGCCTGACAGGAGACTCTGGAAACACCATATATTTT
CASSLTGDSGNTIYF
>TRBJ1-6|.|TRBD1|TRBV11-2
TGTGCCAGCAACCGAGGGGGACAGGATTTAAAAAGGACTAATTCACCCCTCCACTTT
CASNRGGQDLKRTNSPLHF
>TRBJ2-7|.|.|TRBV27
TGTGCCAGCAGTTCCCTCGAGGGCTCAGTTTACGAGCAGTACTTC
CASSSLEGSVYEQYF
>TRBJ2-1|.|TRBD2|TRBV10-3
TGTGCCATCACCAAAGAGGGACTAGCTTACAATGAGCAGTTCTTC
CAITKEGLAYNEQFF
>TRBJ2-4|few|TRBD1|TRBV4-3
TGCGCCAGCAGTCCGGAAAACCCTACCCGGGACAGCGTTAGGCGGGCCAAAAACATTCAGTACTTC
CASSPENPTRDSVRRAKNIQYF
>TRBJ2-7|.|.|TRBV4-3
TGCGCCAGCAGCCAAGATGGTCCGCTAGTGAGGGACGAGCAGTACTTC
CASSQDGPLVRDEQYF
>TRBJ1-4|.|.|TRBV2
TGTGCCAGCAGTGCAGGCTTTGGTGAAAAACTGTTTTTT
CASSAGFGEKLFF
>TRBJ2-2|.|TRBD1|TRBV6-4
TGTGCCAGCAGTGAGTCGGACAGGGAGAAAGGCACCGGGGAGCTGTTTTTT
CASSESDREKGTGELFF
>TRBJ2-7|.|.|TRBV11-2
TGTGCCAGCAGCCCCAGGACAGACCCCTACGAGCAGTACTTC
CASSPRTDPYEQYF
>TRBJ2-2|.|.|TRBV28
TGTGCCAGCAGTCTGGTGCAGGGAGGCCCCGGGGAGCTGTTTTTT
CASSLVQGGPGELFF
>TRBJ2-1|.|TRBD2|TRBV28
TGTGCCAGCAGTTTACGACTAGCGGGAAGGGAGCAGTTCTTC
CASSLRLAGREQFF
>TRBJ2-3|.|.|TRBV4-1
TGCGCCAGCAGCCAAGCTGACTGGCGGGGACGCACAGATACGCAGTATTTT
CASSQADWRGRTDTQYF
>TRBJ1-4|few|.|TRBV20-1
TGCAGTGCTAGATACTTCGAAAAACTGTTTTTT
CSARYFEKLFF
>TRBJ2-3|.|.|TRBV5-1
TGCGCCAGCAGCAGCCGGGACAAAACCACAGATACGCAGTATTTT
CASSSRDKTTDTQYF
>TRBJ2-7|.|TRBD2|TRBV11-2
TGTGCCAGCAGCTTAGGCGGGACTAGGAATGAGCAGTACTTC
CASSLGGTRNEQYF
>TRBJ1-2|.|TRBD1|TRBV7-2
TGTGCCAGCAGCTGGGACAGGGATTGCTATGGCTACACCTTC
CASSWDRDCYGYTF
>TRBJ1-2|.|TRBD1|TRBV5-1
TGCGCCAGCAGCTTGCACGGACAGGATGGCTACACCTTC
CASSLHGQDGYTF
>TRBJ2-2|once|TRBD2|TRBV5-1
TGCGCCAGCAGCTTGGCCCAGCGGGAGGCCCAGGGGGAGCTGTTTTTT
CASSLAQREAQGELFF
>TRBJ2-1|.|.|TRBV4-1
TGCGCCAGCAGCCCCCTTGGAAAGAGCGACAATGAGCAGTTCTTC
CASSPLGKSDNEQFF
>TRBJ2-3|few|.|TRBV4-1
TGCGCCAGCAGCCCAAGCCACGGGGCAGATACGCAGTATTTT
CASSPSHGADTQYF
>TRBJ2-7|.|.|TRBV5-6
TGTGCCAGCAGCCTAGGGGCCCGTGGTGGGTCACTACGCGAGCAGTACTTC
CASSLGARGGSLREQYF
>TRBJ2-7|.|TRBD1|TRBV6-4
TGTGCCAGCAGTCTTACAGGGGGGAAAGGCGAGCAGTACTTC
CASSLTGGKGEQYF
>TRBJ2-7|.|TRBD2|TRBV5-1
TGCGCCAGCAGCGCGGGAGCGCGGCTCTCTCTCGAGCAGTACTTC
CASSAGARLSLEQYF
>TRBJ2-7|.|TRBD1|TRBV19
TGTGCCAGTAGTATCAGGACAGGGGATGAGTACGAGCAGTACTTC
CASSIRTGDEYEQYF